These 31 T cell receptor beta chains were sequenced from one sample in a study of regulatory T cells in long-lasting Graves disease. CDR3-region Arm-PCR and iRepertoire HTBI primers produced the TCR beta libraries. MiXCR, applied by TCRdb to the multiplex PCR reads, yields one record per CDR3 protein. The sample lists about 620,000 distinct CDR3 sequences, around 15% occurring once. Time point described: newly diagnosed GD, antithyroid drugs for less than 3 months. Extracted RNA from PBMCs served as the source of the TCR library. These same records also appear under a second study, on T cells in Graves' hyperthyroidism and ophthalmopathy.

The sequencing here drew on peripheral blood mononuclear cells (PBMCs), taken at new diagnosis, from a patient treated with antithyroid drugs. The receptors originated from a woman aged 25 to 39 with Graves disease.

Ten or more counts support this clonotype. The rearrangement uses TRBV12-3 or TRBV12-4 and TRBJ2-7; maybe TRBD1 (6 bases). V was pared by 6 bases and J by 0 bases, with 24 bases between. This CDR3 has 18 residues. The CDR3 protein is CASSLLGLGQFLSYEQYF. CDR3 DNA sequence: TGTGCCAGCAGCCTCCTAGGCTTAGGACAGTTCCTCTCCTACGAGCAGTACTTC.

This clonotype showed up many times. CDR3 in DNA: TGTGCCAGCACTTTTCGGCAGGAGGGCTACACCTTC. Translating it yields CASTFRQEGYTF. The chain is built from TRBV2 and TRBJ1-2; no firm D call. Germline V gives CDR1 SNHLY, CDR2 FYNNEI. The CDR3 spans 12 residues. Trimming left V 7 bases short and J 8 bases short, with 14 bases between.

In its sample, this clonotype was seen a few times. The chain employs TRBV5-1 and TRBJ2-5, with 15 bases matching TRBD2. V trimming: 4 bases; J trimming: 0 bases; junction bases outside the gene matches: 7. From germline, CDR1 is SGHRS and CDR2 YFSETQ. This CDR3 has 18 amino acids. The CDR3 spells CASSGGLAGGSYQETQYF. CDR3 nucleotide sequence: TGCGCCAGCAGCGGGGGACTAGCGGGAGGATCCTACCAAGAGACCCAGTACTTC.

This clonotype has only one observation. This may stem from a read error, because a much larger clone lies one nucleotide away. Given the absence of the conserved phenylalanine or tryptophan at the CDR3 end, a read error is likely. The chain is built from TRBV19 and TRBJ1-1, with no clear D. The CDR3 spans 15 residues. Germline V lookup: CDR1 LNHDA, CDR2 SQIVND (reference sequence). Trimming pared 4 bases from V and 5 bases from J, leaving 17 bases between. CDR3 region: CASSRPNQRGTEAFV. In DNA, the CDR3 is TGTGCCAGTAGTAGGCCGAACCAAAGAGGAACTGAAGCTTTCGTT.

J is TRBJ2-1 and V is TRBV18, with D possibly TRBD2 on 6 matching bases. The CDR3 runs to 17 residues. V was clipped by 6 bases and J by 0 bases, with 18 bases between them. Germline values: CDR1 KGHSH, CDR2 LQKENI. The chain's CDR3 is CASSLFIAESSYNEQFF. Written as DNA, the CDR3 is TGTGCCAGCTCCCTATTTATAGCGGAAAGCTCCTACAATGAGCAGTTCTTC.

V and J are TRBV10-3 and TRBJ2-1; tentatively, D is TRBD1 (6 bases). This CDR3 has 15 residues. Trimming took off 7 bases at V and 5 bases at J, with 18 bases between the two ends. CDR1 is ENHRY and CDR2 is SYGVKD in the germline V gene. CDR3 region: CAIKGLGQTNNEQFF. The DNA for the CDR3 is TGTGCCATCAAAGGACTCGGACAGACGAACAATGAGCAGTTCTTC.

This chain joins TRBV6-1 and TRBJ2-3; D is undetermined. Germline values: CDR1 MNHNS, CDR2 SASEGT. Trimming left V 2 bases short and J 3 bases short, with 18 bases between. This CDR3 region has 17 residues. As DNA, the CDR3 is TGTGCCAGCAGTGAATCCCCAGGCGCGGCTTCTACAGATACGCAGTATTTT. Amino acids: CASSESPGAASTDTQYF.

This clonotype was picked up many times. The V call is TRBV11-1, the J call TRBJ2-5; D remains unclear. The V end was cut by 2 bases, the J end by 5 bases, with 18 bases between. From germline, CDR1 is SGHAT and CDR2 FQDESV (reference sequence). The CDR3 is 16 amino acids. CDR3 sequence reads: CASSLFPQRRVETQYF. DNA for the CDR3: TGTGCCAGCAGCTTATTTCCCCAGCGTCGGGTGGAGACCCAGTACTTC.

This clonotype was observed at least ten times. The chain links TRBV6-1 to TRBJ2-1; 7 nucleotides match TRBD1. The junction had 7 bases not matched to a gene; V was cut back by 7 bases and J by 1 base. This CDR3 contains 15 residues. Germline V gene sequence: CDR1 MNHNS, CDR2 SASEGT. In DNA, the CDR3 is TGTGCCAGCACCAGACAGGGTCAATCCTACAATGAGCAGTTCTTC. Translating it yields CASTRQGQSYNEQFF.

The CDR3 region has the DNA TGTGCCAGTAGTGACGACGGGAGCTCCTACAATGAGCAGTTCTTC. It translates to CASSDDGSSYNEQFF. The V call is TRBV19, the J call TRBJ2-1, with a possible D match to TRBD2 (6 bases). Germline V gene data show CDR1 as LNHDA and CDR2 as SQIVND (reference sequence). The CDR3 covers 15 residues. Between the trimmed V and J ends, which lost 5 bases and 0 bases, there was a span of 11 bases.

The V gene is TRBV7-2, the J gene TRBJ1-2, with unresolved D. This CDR3 is 15 amino acids long. Between the trimmed V and J ends, which lost 0 bases and 0 bases, there was a span of 8 bases. Germline values: CDR1 SGHTA, CDR2 FQGNSA. The DNA of the CDR3 is TGTGCCAGCAGCTTAGCACCCAGCTCTAACTATGGCTACACCTTC. This sequence encodes CASSLAPSSNYGYTF.

This clonotype occurred many times. The chain joins TRBV28 to TRBJ2-1; possibly TRBD2 for D (6 bases). The germline V and J ends were trimmed by 4 bases and 5 bases, with 9 bases remaining between them. The CDR3 consists of 13 residues. Germline V gene sequence: CDR1 MDHEN, CDR2 SYDVKM. For the CDR3, the DNA is TGTGCCAGCAGTTGGGGACTCCACAATGAGCAGTTCTTC. Encoded protein: CASSWGLHNEQFF.

This rearrangement joins TRBV7-2 to TRBJ2-7; 8 nucleotides line up with TRBD2. Unmatched junction bases numbered 8, after V lost 2 bases and J lost 2 bases. The germline V gene encodes CDR1 SGHTA and CDR2 FQGNSA. There are 16 residues in the CDR3. The CDR3 reads CASSLILGGRTYEQYF. CDR3 bases: TGTGCCAGCAGCTTAATTCTGGGCGGGAGGACCTACGAGCAGTACTTC.

This clonotype was detected many times. The chain employs TRBV5-1 and TRBJ1-1; 8 nucleotides align to TRBD1. Germline trimming cut 4 bases from V and 5 bases from J; bases unmatched to any gene: 10. Germline V lookup: CDR1 SGHRS, CDR2 YFSETQ. This CDR3 is 15 amino acids long. DNA for the CDR3: TGCGCCAGCAGCGAGGACAGGGTGGGGTGGACTGAAGCTTTCTTT. Residues: CASSEDRVGWTEAFF.

There are many counts of this clonotype. This chain uses TRBV18 with TRBJ1-2; possibly TRBD1 for D (5 bases). This CDR3 is built from 13 residues. Germline V gene lookup returns CDR1 KGHSH and CDR2 LQKENI. V lost 0 bases and J lost 8, with 10 bases in between. The CDR3 DNA follows: TGTGCCAGCTCACCACCGTCCCGGGACGGCTACACCTTC. Translating gives CASSPPSRDGYTF.

This clonotype was observed many times. CDR3 in DNA: TGTGCCACCAGTGACCCCCAGGATGGCTACACCTTC. This sequence encodes CATSDPQDGYTF. The chain recombines TRBV24-1 with TRBJ1-2, with D unresolved. CDR1 and CDR2 (germline): KGHDR, SFDVKD. The germline V and J ends were trimmed by 4 bases and 6 bases, with 8 bases remaining between them. The CDR3 runs 12 residues.

This clonotype was counted a few times. The chain is built from TRBV14 and TRBJ2-1; 9 nucleotides align to TRBD2. The CDR3 totals 19 residues. Losses at the gene ends were 4 bases for V and 5 bases for J; bases not matched to a gene: 18. The germline V gene has CDR1 SGHDN and CDR2 FVKESK. CDR3 sequence: CASSPLRGGRAVGDNEQFF. Written as DNA, the CDR3 is TGTGCCAGCAGCCCCCTGAGGGGCGGGAGGGCCGTGGGGGACAATGAGCAGTTCTTC.

The sample holds many counts of this clonotype. This chain links TRBV12-3 or TRBV12-4 with TRBJ1-5; D not resolved. Trimming stripped 6 bases from V and 7 bases from J, with 10 bases between. The CDR3 is 12 residues long. CDR3 sequence reads: CASRLLNQPQHF. For the CDR3, the DNA is TGTGCCAGCAGGCTGCTCAACCAGCCCCAGCATTTT.

Ten or more counts support this clonotype. This sequence joins TRBV28 and TRBJ1-2; 8 bases fit TRBD1. CDR1 is MDHEN and CDR2 is SYDVKM in the germline V gene. Trimming at V came to 9 bases and at J to 6 bases, leaving 6 bases not matched to a gene. This CDR3 has 12 amino acids. CDR3 sequence: CASRQGWDGYTF. For the CDR3, the DNA is TGTGCCAGTCGACAGGGGTGGGATGGCTACACCTTC.

Details on this clonotype: Lacking the conserved final phenylalanine or tryptophan, this CDR3 likely reflects a read error. The CDR3 loop reads CSARELGGIPNEQFV. The CDR3 region has the DNA TGCAGTGCTAGGGAGCTGGGGGGGATCCCGAATGAGCAGTTCGTC. The rearrangement links TRBV20-1 to TRBJ2-1, with 7 bases lining up with TRBD2. The germline gives CDR1 DFQATT, CDR2 SNEGSKA (reference sequence). The CDR3 consists of 15 residues. The junction had 12 bases not matched to a gene; V was cut back by 3 bases and J by 7 bases.

This clonotype was detected ten times or more. The chain recombines TRBV12-3 or TRBV12-4 with TRBJ2-7; 7 bases are a match to TRBD1. The CDR3 loop spans 16 amino acids. V lost 6 bases, J lost 5 bases, and 16 bases stayed unmatched. CDR3 sequence: CASSFPLTTGFNEQYF. Here the CDR3 DNA reads TGTGCCAGCAGCTTCCCCCTCACGACAGGGTTCAACGAGCAGTACTTC.

This clonotype was seen more than once but under ten times. This chain joins TRBV10-2 and TRBJ1-5; TRBD1 might be the D (5 bases). Trimming stripped 8 bases from V and 2 bases from J, with 13 bases between. CDR1 WSHSY and CDR2 SAAADI come from the germline V gene. The CDR3 sequence is 14 residues long. CDR3 region: CASWTNVGNQPQHF. CDR3 DNA: TGCGCCAGCTGGACAAATGTTGGCAATCAGCCCCAGCATTTT.

This clonotype was counted at least ten times. The genes are TRBV12-3 or TRBV12-4 and TRBJ1-1; TRBD1 might be the D (5 bases). There are 11 residues in the CDR3. The V end lost 7 bases, the J end lost 8 bases, and 11 bases lay between the germline ends. The CDR3 DNA sequence: TGTGCCAGCACCTCGACAGCAGAAGCTTTCTTT. Translated: CASTSTAEAFF.

The sample holds many counts of this clonotype. This chain links TRBV20-1 with TRBJ2-4; D remains ambiguous. CDR1 and CDR2 from the germline V gene are DFQATT and SNEGSKA (reference sequence). The CDR3 covers 13 residues. Trimming took off 6 bases at V and 6 bases at J, with 15 bases between the two ends. CDR3 in amino acids: CSAIHLLGNIQYF. The CDR3 bases are TGCAGTGCGATACACCTTCTTGGAAACATTCAGTACTTC.

This clonotype was counted between two and nine times. The V and J genes are TRBV5-4 and TRBJ2-5, with TRBD2 identical over 8 bases. Trimming removed 4 bases from V and 4 bases from J; junction bases left unmatched: 9. Germline V gene sequence: CDR1 SGHNT, CDR2 YYREEE (reference sequence). The CDR3 is 15 amino acids. DNA of the CDR3: TGTGCCAGCAGCAAGACGGGAGGGGAGAGAGAGACCCAGTACTTC. Translated, it gives CASSKTGGERETQYF.

The rearrangement uses TRBV20-1 and TRBJ2-2; D is perhaps TRBD1 (5 bases). The germline CDR1 and CDR2 sequences are DFQATT and SNEGSKA (reference sequence). The CDR3 sequence is 14 residues long. The ends were cut back, 5 bases at V and 7 bases at J, with 17 bases in the middle. The DNA of the CDR3 is TGCAGTGCTCCCCCGGCAGGGTTTAGCGGGGAGCTGTTTTTT. Translating it yields CSAPPAGFSGELFF.

CDR3 protein: CASFGLAEGSSYEQYF. CDR3 nucleotides: TGTGCCAGCTTTGGACTAGCGGAAGGAAGCTCCTACGAGCAGTACTTC. This chain uses TRBV6-1 with TRBJ2-7, with 10 bases that match TRBD2. The junction had 10 bases not matched to a gene; V was cut back by 8 bases and J by 0 bases. CDR3 length: 16 amino acids. Germline values: CDR1 MNHNS, CDR2 SASEGT.

This chain joins TRBV20-1 and TRBJ2-7, with TRBD2 matching over 14 bases. The V segment lost 1 base and the J segment 2 bases; nucleotides outside the gene matches: 4. The CDR3 runs 16 residues. Germline CDR1 and CDR2: DFQATT and SNEGSKA (reference sequence). CDR3 in amino acids: CSARAGTSGSPYEQYF. In DNA form, the CDR3 reads TGCAGTGCTAGAGCCGGGACTAGCGGGAGTCCCTACGAGCAGTACTTC.

There are many counts of this clonotype. This chain links TRBV27 with TRBJ2-3; D is perhaps TRBD2 (5 bases). Trimming took off 3 bases at V and 2 bases at J, with 12 bases between the two ends. This CDR3 is 15 amino acids long. Germline-derived CDR1 and CDR2 are MNHEY and SMNVEV (reference sequence). The CDR3 coding sequence is TGTGCCAGCAGTTTTGAAGCGGAAGTCACAGATACGCAGTATTTT. Protein: CASSFEAEVTDTQYF.

The chain combines TRBV4-1 with TRBJ2-1, with a possible D match to TRBD2 (5 bases). The CDR3 is made up of 12 amino acids. V was cut by 6 bases and J by 8 bases, with 11 bases left in between. Germline V lookup: CDR1 MGHRA, CDR2 YSYEKL. For the CDR3, the DNA is TGCGCCAGCAGTTGGGGAGTCGATGAGCAGTTCTTC. Encoded protein: CASSWGVDEQFF.

This clonotype occurred many times. This sequence joins TRBV28 and TRBJ2-3; 11 positions match TRBD2. Germline V lookup: CDR1 MDHEN, CDR2 SYDVKM. The J segment lost 0 bases and the V segment lost 5 bases, leaving 1 base of the junction unmatched. This CDR3 has 15 amino acids. The CDR3 DNA sequence: TGTGCCAGCAGTCGGACTAGCGGGAGCACAGATACGCAGTATTTT. Encoded protein: CASSRTSGSTDTQYF.